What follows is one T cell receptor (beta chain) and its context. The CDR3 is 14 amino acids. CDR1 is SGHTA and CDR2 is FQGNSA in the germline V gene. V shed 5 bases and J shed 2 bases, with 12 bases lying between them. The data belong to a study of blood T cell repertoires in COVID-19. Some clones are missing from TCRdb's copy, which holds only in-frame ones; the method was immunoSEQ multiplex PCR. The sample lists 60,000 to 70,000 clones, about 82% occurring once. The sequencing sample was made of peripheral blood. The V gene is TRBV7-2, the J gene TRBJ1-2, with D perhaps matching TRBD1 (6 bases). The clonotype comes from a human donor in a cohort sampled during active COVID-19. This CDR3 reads CASSLYDRNYGYTF. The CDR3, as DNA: TGTGCCAGCAGCCTTTACGACAGGAACTATGGCTACACCTTC.